These 6 T cell receptor beta chains originate from one sample sequenced in a study of control samples from healthy donors and cancer patients. The repertoire was sequenced with immunoSEQ multiplex PCR; TCRdb's copy has only in-frame clones and lacks some. The sample lists some 250,000 clones; roughly 87% were seen once. The sequenced material came from PBMCs. The receptors shown here come from a woman aged 60-75 years with lung cancer.

V usage is TRBV5-1 and J usage is TRBJ2-2; D possibly corresponds to TRBD1 (5 bases). Germline lookup yields CDR1 SGHRS and CDR2 YFSETQ. V lost 0 bases and J lost 0, with 6 bases in between. The CDR3 totals 15 residues. CDR3 region: CASSLEGANTGELFF. As DNA, the CDR3 is TGCGCCAGCAGCTTGGAAGGGGCGAACACCGGGGAGCTGTTTTTT.

This clone showed up just a few times. The CDR3 here is CASSIGTSGYEQYF. CDR3 nucleotide sequence: TGTGCCAGTAGTATAGGGACTAGCGGCTACGAGCAGTACTTC. The genes are TRBV19 and TRBJ2-7; 10 bases map to TRBD2. V shed 1 base, J shed 3 bases, and the junction held 0 bases outside the gene matches. The CDR3 runs to 14 residues. Germline CDR1 is LNHDA and CDR2 is SQIVND (reference sequence).

V usage is TRBV19 and J usage is TRBJ1-5, with D perhaps matching TRBD1 (5 bases). The CDR3 has 12 residues. V lost 6 bases, J lost 9 bases, and 12 bases lay in between. CDR1 and CDR2 (germline): LNHDA, SQIVND (reference sequence). CDR3 DNA: TGTGCCAGTAGATTCCCGGGGGGGCCCCAGCATTTT. This sequence encodes CASRFPGGPQHF.

The rearrangement uses TRBV12-3 or TRBV12-4 and TRBJ1-1; tentative D call: TRBD1 (6 bases). The V and J ends lost 6 bases and 3 bases respectively, with 11 bases between them. CDR3 length: 13 amino acids. DNA for the CDR3: TGTGCCAGCAGCCAGTCAGGGGACACTGAAGCTTTCTTT. It is translated as CASSQSGDTEAFF.

The chain joins TRBV3-1 (or the pseudogene TRBV3-2) to TRBJ2-3; 8 positions agree with TRBD1. The germline CDR1 and CDR2 sequences are LGHDT and YNNKEL (reference sequence). The length of the CDR3 is 16 residues. V gave up 3 bases and J gave up 2 bases; unmatched junction bases: 7. CDR3 coding DNA: TGTGCCAGCAGCCAGCAGGGGGCCTACGACACAGATACGCAGTATTTT. It specifies CASSQQGAYDTDTQYF.

This chain links TRBV30 with TRBJ1-1; the D is unclear. V was cut by 2 bases and J by 0 bases, with 4 bases left in between. This CDR3 spans 12 amino acids. CDR1 and CDR2 (germline): GTSNPN, SVGIG (reference sequence). The chain's CDR3 is CAWSTMNTEAFF. The CDR3 DNA reads as TGTGCCTGGAGTACCATGAACACTGAAGCTTTCTTT.